This entry features one T cell receptor beta chain sequence. V dropped 9 bases and J dropped 4 bases, with 14 bases sitting between them. Germline V gene sequence: CDR1 MDHEN, CDR2 SYDVKM. There are 13 residues in the CDR3. TCRdb keeps only in-frame clones here, not all; method: immunoSEQ multiplex PCR. The sample lists 350,000 to 450,000 clones; about 91% were seen once. The sample comes from a study of blood T cell repertoires in COVID-19. Whole-study context: Samples taken during acute and convalescent COVID-19 were collected in the United States, Italy and Spain. T cells, B-cell-depleted T cells, or PBMCs supplied cDNA or gDNA.

Sequencing was carried out using peripheral blood. The source is a woman in her thirties or forties with COVID-19, enrolled during active disease. The V gene is TRBV28, the J gene TRBJ2-3, with D hard to call. The CDR3 region has the DNA TGTGCCAGTAGCTCGAGCAATGCAGATACGCAGTATTTT. As protein: CASSSSNADTQYF.